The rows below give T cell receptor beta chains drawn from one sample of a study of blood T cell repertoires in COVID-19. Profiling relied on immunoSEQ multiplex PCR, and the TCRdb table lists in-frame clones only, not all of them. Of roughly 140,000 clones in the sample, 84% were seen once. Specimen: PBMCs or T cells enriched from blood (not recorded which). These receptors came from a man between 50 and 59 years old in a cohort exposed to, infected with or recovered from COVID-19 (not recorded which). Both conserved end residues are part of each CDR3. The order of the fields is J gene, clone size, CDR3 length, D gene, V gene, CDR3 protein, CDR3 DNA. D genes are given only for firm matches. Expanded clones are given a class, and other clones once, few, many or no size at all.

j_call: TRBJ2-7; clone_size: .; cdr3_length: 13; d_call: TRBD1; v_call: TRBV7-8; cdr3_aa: CASSWDSAYEQYF; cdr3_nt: TGTGCCAGCAGCTGGGACAGCGCCTACGAGCAGTACTTC
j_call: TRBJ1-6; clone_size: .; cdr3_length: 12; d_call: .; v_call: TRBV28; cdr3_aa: CASTAGISPLHF; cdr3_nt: TGTGCCAGCACCGCGGGGATTTCACCCCTCCACTTT
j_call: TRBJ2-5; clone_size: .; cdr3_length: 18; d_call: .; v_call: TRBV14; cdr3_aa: CASSPLLGPLGPKETQYF; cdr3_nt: TGTGCCAGCAGCCCCCTATTGGGGCCGTTGGGTCCAAAAGAGACCCAGTACTTC
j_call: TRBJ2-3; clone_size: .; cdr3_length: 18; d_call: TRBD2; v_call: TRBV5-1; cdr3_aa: CASSPSPGLAALTDTQYF; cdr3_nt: TGCGCCAGCAGCCCGAGCCCGGGACTAGCGGCCCTCACAGATACGCAGTATTTT
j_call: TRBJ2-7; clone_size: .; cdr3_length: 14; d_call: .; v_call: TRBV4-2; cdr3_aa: CASSQGSGYYEQYF; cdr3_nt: TGTGCCAGCAGCCAAGGTTCAGGTTACTACGAGCAGTACTTC
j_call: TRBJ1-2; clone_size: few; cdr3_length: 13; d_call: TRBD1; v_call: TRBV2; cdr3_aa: CASSGTGAYGYTF; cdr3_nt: TGTGCCAGCAGTGGCACAGGGGCCTATGGCTACACCTTC
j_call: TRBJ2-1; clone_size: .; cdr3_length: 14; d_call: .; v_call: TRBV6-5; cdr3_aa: CASSYSFRDNEQFF; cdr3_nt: TGTGCCAGCAGTTACTCTTTCAGGGACAATGAGCAGTTCTTC
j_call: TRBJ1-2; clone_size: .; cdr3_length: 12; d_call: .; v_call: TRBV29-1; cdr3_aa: CSAADSSYGYTF; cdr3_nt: TGCAGCGCCGCGGACAGCTCCTATGGCTACACCTTC
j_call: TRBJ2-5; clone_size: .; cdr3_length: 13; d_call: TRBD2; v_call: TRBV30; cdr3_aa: CARAASGQETQYF; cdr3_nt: TGTGCCCGGGCGGCTAGCGGTCAAGAGACCCAGTACTTC
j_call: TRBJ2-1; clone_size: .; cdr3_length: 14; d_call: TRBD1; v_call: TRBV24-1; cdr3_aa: CATSVTGGGSEQFF; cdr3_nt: TGTGCCACCAGTGTGACAGGGGGAGGGAGTGAGCAGTTCTTC
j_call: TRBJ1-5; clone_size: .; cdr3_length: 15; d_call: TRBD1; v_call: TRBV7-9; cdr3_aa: CASSSQGYRNQPQHF; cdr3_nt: TGTGCCAGCAGCTCACAGGGGTATCGCAATCAGCCCCAGCATTTT
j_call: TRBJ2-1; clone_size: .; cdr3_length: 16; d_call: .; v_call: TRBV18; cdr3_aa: CASSPLVGTSLNEQFF; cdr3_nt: TGTGCCAGCTCACCACTAGTCGGGACAAGCCTCAATGAGCAGTTCTTC
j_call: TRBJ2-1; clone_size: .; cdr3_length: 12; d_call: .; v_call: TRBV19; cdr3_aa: CASSASRFEQFF; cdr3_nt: TGTGCCAGTAGCGCCTCCAGGTTTGAACAGTTCTTC
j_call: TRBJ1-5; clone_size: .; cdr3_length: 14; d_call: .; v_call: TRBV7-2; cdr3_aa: CASSLGTVNQPQHF; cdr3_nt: TGTGCCAGCAGCTTAGGAACAGTCAATCAGCCCCAGCATTTT
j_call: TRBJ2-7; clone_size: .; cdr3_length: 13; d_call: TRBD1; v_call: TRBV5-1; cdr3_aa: CASSSGTGVEQYF; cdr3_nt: TGCGCCAGCAGCAGCGGGACAGGGGTTGAGCAGTACTTC
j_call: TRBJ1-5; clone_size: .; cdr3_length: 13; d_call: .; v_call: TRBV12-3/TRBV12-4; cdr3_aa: CASSFSSNQPQHF; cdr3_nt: TGTGCCAGCAGTTTTTCATCAAATCAGCCCCAGCATTTT
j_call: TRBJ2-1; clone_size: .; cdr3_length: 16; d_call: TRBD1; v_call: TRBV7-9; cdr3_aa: CASSARTGSSYNEQFF; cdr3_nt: TGTGCCAGCAGCGCCCGGACAGGGAGCTCCTACAATGAGCAGTTCTTC
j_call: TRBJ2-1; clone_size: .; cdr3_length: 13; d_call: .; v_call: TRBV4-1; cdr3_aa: CASSQERANEQFF; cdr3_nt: TGCGCCAGCAGCCAAGAGAGGGCTAATGAGCAGTTCTTC
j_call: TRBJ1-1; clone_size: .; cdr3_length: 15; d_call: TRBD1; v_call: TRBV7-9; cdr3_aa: CASSLPTGTGPEAFF; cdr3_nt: TGTGCCAGCAGCTTACCGACAGGGACCGGGCCTGAAGCTTTCTTT
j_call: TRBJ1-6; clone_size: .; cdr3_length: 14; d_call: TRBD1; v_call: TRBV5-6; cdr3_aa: CASSLGQGGSPLHF; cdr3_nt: TGTGCCAGCAGCCTTGGACAGGGCGGTTCACCCCTCCACTTT
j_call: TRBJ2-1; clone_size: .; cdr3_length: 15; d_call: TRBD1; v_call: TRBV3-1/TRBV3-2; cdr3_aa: CASSRLGQGAGEQFF; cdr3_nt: TGTGCCAGCAGCCGGTTGGGACAGGGCGCGGGTGAGCAGTTCTTC
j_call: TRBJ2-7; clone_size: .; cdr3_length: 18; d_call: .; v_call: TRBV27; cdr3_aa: CASSRGRVAQPKGYEQYF; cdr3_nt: TGTGCCAGCAGTCGTGGGCGGGTTGCGCAGCCTAAAGGGTACGAGCAGTACTTC
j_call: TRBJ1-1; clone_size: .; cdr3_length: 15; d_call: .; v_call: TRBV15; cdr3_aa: CATSRREGLNTEAFF; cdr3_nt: TGTGCCACCAGCAGGCGAGAGGGCCTTAACACTGAAGCTTTCTTT
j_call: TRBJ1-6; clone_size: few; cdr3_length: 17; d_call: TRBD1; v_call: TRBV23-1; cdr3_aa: CASSPGQGSSYNSPLHF; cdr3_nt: TGCGCCAGCAGTCCGGGACAGGGAAGCTCCTATAATTCACCCCTCCACTTT
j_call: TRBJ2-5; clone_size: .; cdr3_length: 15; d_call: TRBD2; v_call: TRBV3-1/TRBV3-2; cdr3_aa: CASSQGSSGKETQYF; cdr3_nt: TGTGCCAGCAGCCAAGGGTCTAGCGGGAAAGAGACCCAGTACTTC
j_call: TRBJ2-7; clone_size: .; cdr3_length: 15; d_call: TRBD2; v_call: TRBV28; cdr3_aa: CASSPTGLVAYEQYF; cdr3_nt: TGTGCCAGCAGCCCGACGGGACTAGTAGCCTACGAGCAGTACTTC